The subject of this entry is one TCR beta chain. This sample was taken from a study of PD-1 blockade in classical Hodgkin lymphoma. All patients relapsed after autologous stem cell transplantation, and brentuximab vedotin exposure varied. Complete response, partial response or progressive disease was recorded as best response. The ends were cut back, 5 bases at V and 6 bases at J, with 16 bases in the middle. The CDR3 is 14 amino acids. Germline CDR1 MDHEN, CDR2 SYDVKM. Sequencing used immunoSEQ multiplex PCR; TCRdb keeps in-frame clones, though not all of them. The table lists 95,000 or so clones, approximately 88% of them singletons.

The chain employs TRBV28 and TRBJ1-1; D ambiguous. This sample comprised peripheral blood mononuclear cells (PBMCs), obtained at baseline. This clonotype originated in a human donor with classical Hodgkin lymphoma. CDR3: CASSPQRPAAEAFF. For the CDR3, the DNA is TGTGCCAGCAGTCCTCAGAGGCCCGCCGCTGAAGCTTTCTTT.